This T cell receptor (beta chain) was captured by sequencing in a study of blood T cell repertoires in COVID-19. Study-level background: Some COVID-19 samples were acute and others convalescent; all came from the United States, Italy and Spain. The analysed material was cDNA or gDNA that came from T cells, B-cell-depleted T cells, or PBMCs.

The ends lost 6 bases at V and 4 bases at J; junction bases unmatched: 7. CDR1 MDHEN and CDR2 SYDVKM come from the germline V gene. The length of the CDR3 is 15 residues. Per the study methods: Using reference gene primer amplification, nucleated cell counts were estimated. Sequencing was performed with immunoSEQ multiplex PCR; in TCRdb, only in-frame clones are kept and a portion is missing. The DNA gave D and trimming, while V, J and clone size come from that table. The sample records around 99,000 clones, just over 90% being singletons. V is TRBV28 and J is TRBJ1-5; the match to TRBD1 covers 9 bases. The sequencing input was peripheral blood. The TCR comes from a woman aged 30 to 39 with acute or convalescent COVID-19. CDR3 in amino acids: CASRQTGGRNQPQHF. The DNA for the CDR3 is TGTGCCAGCAGACAGACAGGGGGAAGAAATCAGCCCCAGCATTTT.